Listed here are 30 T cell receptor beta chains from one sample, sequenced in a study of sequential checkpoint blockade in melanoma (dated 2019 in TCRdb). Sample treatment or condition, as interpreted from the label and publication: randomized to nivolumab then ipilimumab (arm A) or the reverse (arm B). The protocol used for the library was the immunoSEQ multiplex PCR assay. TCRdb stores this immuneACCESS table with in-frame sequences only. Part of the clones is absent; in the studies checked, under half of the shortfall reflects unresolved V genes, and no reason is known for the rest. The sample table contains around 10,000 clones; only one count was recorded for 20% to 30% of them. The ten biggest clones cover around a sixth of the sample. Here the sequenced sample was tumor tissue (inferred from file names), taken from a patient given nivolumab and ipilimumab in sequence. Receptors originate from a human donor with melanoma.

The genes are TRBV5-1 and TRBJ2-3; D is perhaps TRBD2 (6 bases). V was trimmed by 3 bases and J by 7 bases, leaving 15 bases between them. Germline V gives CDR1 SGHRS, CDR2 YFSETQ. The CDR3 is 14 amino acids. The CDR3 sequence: CASSSGLELHTQYF. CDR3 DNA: TGCGCCAGCAGCTCGGGACTGGAGTTACATACGCAGTATTTT. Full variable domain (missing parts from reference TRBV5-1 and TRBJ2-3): KAGVTQTPRYLIKTRGQQVTLSCSPISGHRSVSWYQQTPGQGLQFLFEYFSETQRNKGNFPGRFSGRQFSNSRSEMNVSTLELGDSALYLCASSSGLELHTQYFGPGTRLTVL.

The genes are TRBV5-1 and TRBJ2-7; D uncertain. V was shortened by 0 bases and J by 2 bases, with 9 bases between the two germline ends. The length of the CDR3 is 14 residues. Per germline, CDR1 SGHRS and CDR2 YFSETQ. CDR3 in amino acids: CASSLGAQTYEQYF. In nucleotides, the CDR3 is TGCGCCAGCAGCTTGGGGGCACAAACCTACGAGCAGTACTTC.

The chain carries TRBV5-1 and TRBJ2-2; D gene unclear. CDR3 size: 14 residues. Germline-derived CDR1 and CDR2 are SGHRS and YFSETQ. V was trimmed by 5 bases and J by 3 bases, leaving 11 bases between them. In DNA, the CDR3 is TGCGCCAGCAGTCCCAGATCCGACACCGGGGAGCTGTTTTTT. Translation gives CASSPRSDTGELFF.

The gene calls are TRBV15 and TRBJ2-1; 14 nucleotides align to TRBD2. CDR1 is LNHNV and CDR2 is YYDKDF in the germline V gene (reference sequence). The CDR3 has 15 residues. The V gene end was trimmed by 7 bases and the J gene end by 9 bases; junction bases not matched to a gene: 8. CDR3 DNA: TGTGCCACCACCAAGACTAGCGGGAGGGCCTTTGAGCAGTTCTTC. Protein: CATTKTSGRAFEQFF.

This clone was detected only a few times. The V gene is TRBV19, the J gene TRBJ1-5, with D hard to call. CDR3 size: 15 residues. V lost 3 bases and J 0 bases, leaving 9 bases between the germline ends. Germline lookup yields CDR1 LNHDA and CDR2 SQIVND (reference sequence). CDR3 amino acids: CASSILTPSNQPQHF. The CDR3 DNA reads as TGTGCCAGTAGTATCCTGACACCTAGCAATCAGCCCCAGCATTTT.

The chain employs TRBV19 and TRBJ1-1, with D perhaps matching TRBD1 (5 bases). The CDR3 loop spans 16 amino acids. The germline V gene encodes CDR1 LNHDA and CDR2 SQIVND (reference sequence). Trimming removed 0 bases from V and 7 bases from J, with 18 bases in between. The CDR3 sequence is CASSIDGGQPSNEAFF. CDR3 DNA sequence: TGTGCCAGTAGTATAGATGGGGGTCAACCGTCGAATGAAGCTTTCTTT.

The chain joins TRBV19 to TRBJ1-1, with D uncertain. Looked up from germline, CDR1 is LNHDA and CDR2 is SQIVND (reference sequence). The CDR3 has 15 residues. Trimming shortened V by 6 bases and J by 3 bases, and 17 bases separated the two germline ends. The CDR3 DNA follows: TGTGCCAGTAGGACCCGGAGGGAGGTGTACACTGAAGCTTTCTTT. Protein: CASRTRREVYTEAFF.

As DNA, the CDR3 is TGTGCCACCAGCTACGGGACTAGCTCAACCTACGAGCAGTACTTC. Its translation: CATSYGTSSTYEQYF. The V and J genes are TRBV15 and TRBJ2-7; the match to TRBD2 covers 9 bases. Per germline, CDR1 LNHNV and CDR2 YYDKDF (reference sequence). V was pared by 5 bases and J by 2 bases, with 7 bases of the junction left unmatched. The CDR3 extends over 15 amino acids.

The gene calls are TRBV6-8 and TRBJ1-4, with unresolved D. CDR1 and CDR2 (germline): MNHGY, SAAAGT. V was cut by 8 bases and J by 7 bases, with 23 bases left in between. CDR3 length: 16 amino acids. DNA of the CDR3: TGTGCCAGCTCCTTTGACTCGGCTGGTCTCCTTGAAAAACTGTTTTTT. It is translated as CASSFDSAGLLEKLFF.

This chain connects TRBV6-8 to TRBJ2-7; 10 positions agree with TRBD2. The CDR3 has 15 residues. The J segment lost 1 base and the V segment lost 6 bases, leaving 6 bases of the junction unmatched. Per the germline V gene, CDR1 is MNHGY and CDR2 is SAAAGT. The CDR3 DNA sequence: TGTGCCAGCAGCTCTCTAGCGGGGGTTTCCTACGAGCAGTACTTC. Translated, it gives CASSSLAGVSYEQYF.

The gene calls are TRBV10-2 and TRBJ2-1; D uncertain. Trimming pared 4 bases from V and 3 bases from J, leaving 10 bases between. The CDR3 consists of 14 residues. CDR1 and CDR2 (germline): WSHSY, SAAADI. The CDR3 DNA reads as TGCGCCAGCAGTGGGGGAAGGAACTACAATGAGCAGTTCTTC. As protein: CASSGGRNYNEQFF.

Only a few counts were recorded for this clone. In DNA, the CDR3 is TGTGCCAGCGGGGGACTTTTGAACACTGAAGCTTTCTTT. Encoded protein: CASGGLLNTEAFF. The chain links TRBV7-8 to TRBJ1-1; the D gene is possibly TRBD1 (5 bases). Trimming took 8 bases from V and 0 from J, leaving 10 bases between them. The CDR3 consists of 13 residues. Germline CDR1 is SGHVS and CDR2 is FQNEAQ.

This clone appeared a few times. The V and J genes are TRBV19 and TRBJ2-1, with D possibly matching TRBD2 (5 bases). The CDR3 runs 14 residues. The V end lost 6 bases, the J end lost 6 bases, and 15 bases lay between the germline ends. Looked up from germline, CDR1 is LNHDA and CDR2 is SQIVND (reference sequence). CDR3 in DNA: TGTGCCAGTAGCTCTCGTGCGGGCCTCAATGAGCAGTTCTTC. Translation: CASSSRAGLNEQFF.

The CDR3 coding sequence is TGTGCCAGCAGTTCTCCCCGGGGACACCGGAGAGGCTACACCTTC. Translation gives CASSSPRGHRRGYTF. The gene calls are TRBV6-8 and TRBJ1-2; maybe TRBD1 (6 bases). Germline CDR1 reads MNHGY; CDR2 reads SAAAGT. The CDR3 consists of 15 residues. V lost 4 bases and J 8 bases, leaving 20 bases between the germline ends.

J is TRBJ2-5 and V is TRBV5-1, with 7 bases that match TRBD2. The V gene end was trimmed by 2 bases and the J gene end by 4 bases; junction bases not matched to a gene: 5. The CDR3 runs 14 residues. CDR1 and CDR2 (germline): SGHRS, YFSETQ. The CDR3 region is CASSFGGRGETQYF. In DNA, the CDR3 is TGCGCCAGCAGCTTTGGTGGGAGGGGAGAGACCCAGTACTTC.

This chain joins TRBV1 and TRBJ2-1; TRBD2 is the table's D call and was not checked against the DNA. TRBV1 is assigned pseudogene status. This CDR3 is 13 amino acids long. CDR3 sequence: CSSGGGRKNEQFF. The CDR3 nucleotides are TGCAGTTCGGGGGGCGGGAGGAAAAATGAGCAGTTCTTC.

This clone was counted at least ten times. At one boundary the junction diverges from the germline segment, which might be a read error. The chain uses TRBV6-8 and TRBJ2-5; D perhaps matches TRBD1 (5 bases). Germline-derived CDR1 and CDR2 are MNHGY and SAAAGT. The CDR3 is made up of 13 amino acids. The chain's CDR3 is CAISLRQQETQYF. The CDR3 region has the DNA TGTGCCATCAGTCTAAGACAGCAAGAGACCCAGTACTTC.

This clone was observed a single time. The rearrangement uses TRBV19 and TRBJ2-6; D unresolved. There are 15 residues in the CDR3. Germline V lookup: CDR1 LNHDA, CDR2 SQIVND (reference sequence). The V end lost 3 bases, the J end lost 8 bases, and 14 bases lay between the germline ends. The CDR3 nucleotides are TGTGCCAGTAGTATCGGAGCAGGAATGACCAACGTCCTGACTTTC. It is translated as CASSIGAGMTNVLTF.

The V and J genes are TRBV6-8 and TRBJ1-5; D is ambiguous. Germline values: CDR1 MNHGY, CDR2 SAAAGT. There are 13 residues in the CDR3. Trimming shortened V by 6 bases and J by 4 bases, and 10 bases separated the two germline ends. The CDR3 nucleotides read TGTGCCAGCAGAGCCCCGGGGAATCAGCCCCAGCATTTT. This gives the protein CASRAPGNQPQHF.

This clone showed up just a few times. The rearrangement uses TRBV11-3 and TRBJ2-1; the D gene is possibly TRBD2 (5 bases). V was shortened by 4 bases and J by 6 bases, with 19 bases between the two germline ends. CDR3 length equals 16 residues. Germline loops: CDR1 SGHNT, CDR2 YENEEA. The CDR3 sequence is CASSSSRRAGTNEQFF. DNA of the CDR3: TGTGCCAGCAGCTCCTCAAGGCGGGCAGGAACCAATGAGCAGTTCTTC. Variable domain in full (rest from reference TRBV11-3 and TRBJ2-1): EAGVVQSPRYKIIEKKQPVAFWCNPISGHNTLYWYLQNLGQGPELLIRYENEEAVDDSQLPKDRFSAERLKGVDSTLKIQPAELGDSAVYLCASSSSRRAGTNEQFFGPGTRLTVL.

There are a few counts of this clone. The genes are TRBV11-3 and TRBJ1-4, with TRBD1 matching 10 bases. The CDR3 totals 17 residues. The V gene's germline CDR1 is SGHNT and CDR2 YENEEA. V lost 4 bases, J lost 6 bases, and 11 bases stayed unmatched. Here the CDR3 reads CASSSSRDRGGDEKLFF. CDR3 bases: TGTGCCAGCAGCTCGTCCCGGGACAGGGGCGGTGATGAAAAACTGTTTTTT.

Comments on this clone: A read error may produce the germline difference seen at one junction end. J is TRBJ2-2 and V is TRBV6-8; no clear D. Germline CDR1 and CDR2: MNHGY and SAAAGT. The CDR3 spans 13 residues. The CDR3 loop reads CASSDSSTGELFF. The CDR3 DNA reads TGTGCCAGCAGTGACTCGAGTACCGGGGAGCTGTTTTTT.

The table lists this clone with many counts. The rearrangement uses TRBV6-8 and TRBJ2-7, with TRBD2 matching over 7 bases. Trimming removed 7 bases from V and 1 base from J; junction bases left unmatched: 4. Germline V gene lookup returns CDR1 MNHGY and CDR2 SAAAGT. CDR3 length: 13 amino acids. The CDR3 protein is CASTKAGSYEQYF. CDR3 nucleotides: TGTGCCAGCACCAAAGCGGGGTCCTACGAGCAGTACTTC.

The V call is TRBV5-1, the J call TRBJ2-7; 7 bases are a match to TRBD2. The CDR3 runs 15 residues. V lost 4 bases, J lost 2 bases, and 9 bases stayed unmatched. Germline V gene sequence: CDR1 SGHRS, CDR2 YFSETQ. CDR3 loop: CASSLSGGRAYEQYF. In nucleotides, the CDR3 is TGCGCCAGCAGCCTCTCTGGGGGGAGGGCCTACGAGCAGTACTTC. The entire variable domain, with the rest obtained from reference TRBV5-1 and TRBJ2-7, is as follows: KAGVTQTPRYLIKTRGQQVTLSCSPISGHRSVSWYQQTPGQGLQFLFEYFSETQRNKGNFPGRFSGRQFSNSRSEMNVSTLELGDSALYLCASSLSGGRAYEQYFGPGTRLTVT.

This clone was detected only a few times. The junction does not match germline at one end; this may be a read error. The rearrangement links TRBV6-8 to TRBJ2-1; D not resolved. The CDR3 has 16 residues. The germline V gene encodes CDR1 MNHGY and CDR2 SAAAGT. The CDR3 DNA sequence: TGTGCCATCAGTGGTTTCCCCTGGGCGGAAGACAATGAGCAGTTCTTC. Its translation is CAISGFPWAEDNEQFF.

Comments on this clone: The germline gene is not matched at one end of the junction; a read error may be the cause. The CDR3 DNA sequence: TGTGCCAGCAGCCCAACCGCCAGCTCCCACAATGAGCAGTTCTTC. It translates to CASSPTASSHNEQFF. The chain carries TRBV28 and TRBJ2-1, with D uncertain. Germline CDR1 is MDHEN and CDR2 is SYDVKM. The length of the CDR3 is 15 residues.

DNA of the CDR3: TGCGCCAGCAGCCTTGGACAAAGAGACGAAAAACTGTTTTTT. This sequence encodes CASSLGQRDEKLFF. The chain links TRBV4-1 to TRBJ1-4; TRBD1 is a possible D gene (5 bases). The CDR3 length is 14 residues. Trimming took off 4 bases at V and 8 bases at J, with 14 bases between the two ends. Germline CDR1 reads MGHRA; CDR2 reads YSYEKL.

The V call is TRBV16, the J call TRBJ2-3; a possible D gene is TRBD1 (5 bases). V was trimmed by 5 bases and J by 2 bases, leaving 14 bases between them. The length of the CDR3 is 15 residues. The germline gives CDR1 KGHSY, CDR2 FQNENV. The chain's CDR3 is CASSGWGSSTDTQYF. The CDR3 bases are TGTGCCAGCAGCGGCTGGGGCTCCTCCACAGATACGCAGTATTTT.

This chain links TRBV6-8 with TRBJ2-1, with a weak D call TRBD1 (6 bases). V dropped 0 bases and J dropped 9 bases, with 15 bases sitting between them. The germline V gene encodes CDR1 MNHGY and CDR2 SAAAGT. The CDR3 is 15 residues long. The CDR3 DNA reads TGTGCCAGCAGTTACTCGGTACAGGGCACCATTGAGCAGTTCTTC. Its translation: CASSYSVQGTIEQFF.

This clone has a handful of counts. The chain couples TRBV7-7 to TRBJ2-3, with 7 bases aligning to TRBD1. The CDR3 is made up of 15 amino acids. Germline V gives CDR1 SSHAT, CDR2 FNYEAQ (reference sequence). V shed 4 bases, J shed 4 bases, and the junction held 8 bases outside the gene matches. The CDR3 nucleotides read TGTGCCAGCAGCTCCCACCCTGGGACAGCAGATACGCAGTATTTT. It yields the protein CASSSHPGTADTQYF.